A selection of T cell receptor beta chains follows, all from one sample in a study of blood T cells in healthy people across ages. One entry per CDR3 protein results from TCRdb running MiXCR on the 5' RACE reads. The table has around 1,000,000 distinct CDR3 sequences, 20% to 25% seen once; the top ten hold 0.75%. These data also featured in a second study, about T cells of mothers and their children.

Sequenced sample: blood. Receptor source: a girl aged 2 to 9 in good health. CDR3s include the opening cysteine and the closing phenylalanine or tryptophan. The order of the fields is D gene, V gene, clone size, J gene, CDR3 protein, CDR3 DNA. A D gene is named only where the DNA matches it firmly. Clone sizes are given selectively: once, few, many, or a class where the clone is expanded.

d_gene: .
v_gene: TRBV20-1
abundance: few
j_gene: TRBJ1-4
CDR3aa: CSARDGGGPLANEKLFF
CDR3nt: TGCAGTGCTAGAGATGGGGGGGGGCCCTTAGCTAATGAAAAACTGTTTTTT

d_gene: TRBD2
v_gene: TRBV20-1
abundance: .
j_gene: TRBJ2-4
CDR3aa: CSASGGAKNIQYF
CDR3nt: TGCAGTGCTAGCGGGGGGGCCAAAAACATTCAGTACTTC

d_gene: TRBD2
v_gene: TRBV6-2/TRBV6-3
abundance: few
j_gene: TRBJ2-1
CDR3aa: CASMEGGSLYNEQFF
CDR3nt: TGTGCCAGCATGGAGGGCGGGAGCCTTTACAATGAGCAGTTCTTC

d_gene: .
v_gene: TRBV5-1
abundance: few
j_gene: TRBJ2-6
CDR3aa: CVSSLRVSASSGANVLTF
CDR3nt: TGCGTCAGCAGCCTCAGGGTGAGTGCGTCCTCTGGGGCCAACGTCCTGACTTTC

d_gene: TRBD2
v_gene: TRBV12-3/TRBV12-4
abundance: few
j_gene: TRBJ2-7
CDR3aa: CASSSGLVRSEQYF
CDR3nt: TGTGCCAGCAGTTCTGGACTAGTTCGTAGCGAGCAGTACTTC

d_gene: TRBD1
v_gene: TRBV27
abundance: .
j_gene: TRBJ1-2
CDR3aa: CASRQGKDGYTF
CDR3nt: TGTGCCAGCCGACAGGGAAAGGATGGCTACACCTTC

d_gene: .
v_gene: TRBV6-2/TRBV6-3
abundance: .
j_gene: TRBJ2-1
CDR3aa: CASSYFRGDNEQFF
CDR3nt: TGTGCCAGCAGTTACTTTCGCGGCGACAATGAGCAGTTCTTC

d_gene: TRBD2
v_gene: TRBV29-1
abundance: few
j_gene: TRBJ2-3
CDR3aa: CSAQRGRSLNTQYF
CDR3nt: TGCAGCGCCCAGCGGGGGCGGTCTTTAAATACGCAGTATTTT

d_gene: .
v_gene: TRBV29-1
abundance: few
j_gene: TRBJ2-3
CDR3aa: CSVDPSVSGDTQYF
CDR3nt: TGCAGCGTTGATCCCAGCGTGTCTGGAGATACGCAGTATTTT

d_gene: .
v_gene: TRBV5-1
abundance: once
j_gene: TRBJ2-3
CDR3aa: CASSPETSTDTQYF
CDR3nt: TGCGCCAGCAGCCCGGAGACTAGCACAGATACGCAGTATTTT

d_gene: .
v_gene: TRBV20-1
abundance: few
j_gene: TRBJ2-3
CDR3aa: CSARDLVTDTQYF
CDR3nt: TGCAGTGCTAGAGATCTGGTAACAGATACGCAGTATTTT

d_gene: TRBD1
v_gene: TRBV12-3/TRBV12-4
abundance: .
j_gene: TRBJ1-2
CDR3aa: CASSFEDRGQFYGYTF
CDR3nt: TGTGCCAGCAGTTTCGAGGACAGGGGGCAATTCTATGGCTACACCTTC

d_gene: .
v_gene: TRBV29-1
abundance: .
j_gene: TRBJ1-4
CDR3aa: CSGTVNEKLFF
CDR3nt: TGCAGCGGGACAGTTAATGAAAAACTGTTTTTT

d_gene: .
v_gene: TRBV10-3
abundance: .
j_gene: TRBJ2-7
CDR3aa: CAISDEGLGSYEQYF
CDR3nt: TGTGCCATCAGTGATGAGGGCTTGGGCTCCTACGAGCAGTACTTC

d_gene: .
v_gene: TRBV20-1
abundance: .
j_gene: TRBJ1-4
CDR3aa: CSASNPKGGEKLFF
CDR3nt: TGCAGTGCTAGCAACCCAAAGGGGGGTGAAAAACTGTTTTTT

d_gene: .
v_gene: TRBV12-3/TRBV12-4
abundance: .
j_gene: TRBJ1-1
CDR3aa: CASSPRGGTTEAFF
CDR3nt: TGTGCCAGCAGTCCCCGAGGGGGGACCACTGAAGCTTTCTTT

d_gene: TRBD1
v_gene: TRBV20-1
abundance: .
j_gene: TRBJ1-5
CDR3aa: CSASTGVNQPQHF
CDR3nt: TGCAGTGCCTCGACAGGGGTCAATCAGCCCCAGCATTTT

d_gene: .
v_gene: TRBV28
abundance: few
j_gene: TRBJ1-6
CDR3aa: CASEGNHSPLHF
CDR3nt: TGTGCCAGCGAGGGGAACCATTCACCCCTCCACTTT

d_gene: .
v_gene: TRBV2
abundance: .
j_gene: TRBJ1-5
CDR3aa: CASSEVGPQQPQHF
CDR3nt: TGTGCCAGCAGTGAAGTGGGGCCGCAACAGCCCCAGCATTTT